What follows are 14 T cell receptor beta chains derived from one specimen sequenced in a study of cytomegalovirus exposure and HLA in healthy donors. Here immunoSEQ multiplex PCR was the method, and the copy in TCRdb shows in-frame clones only, minus some. The data contain approximately 76,000 clones, 94% of them singletons. The specimen was PBMCs. Every receptor here comes from a woman aged 18 to 35 in good health and CMV-seropositive.

The rearrangement uses TRBV4-3 and TRBJ2-5; D may be TRBD1 (6 bases). V was trimmed by 0 bases and J by 3 bases, leaving 14 bases between them. CDR1 LGHNA and CDR2 YSLEER come from the germline V gene. The CDR3 runs 16 residues. CDR3 in amino acids: CASSQERARGKETQYF. CDR3 in DNA: TGCGCCAGCAGCCAAGAACGCGCCAGGGGAAAAGAGACCCAGTACTTC.

The chain recombines TRBV2 with TRBJ2-5, with TRBD2 identical over 7 bases. Unmatched junction bases numbered 9, after V lost 0 bases and J lost 5 bases. This CDR3 has 16 amino acids. Germline values: CDR1 SNHLY, CDR2 FYNNEI. CDR3 nucleotide sequence: TGTGCCAGCAGTGAAGCGGGGGGGGGTTATGGGGAGACCCAGTACTTC. Its protein is CASSEAGGGYGETQYF.

The chain is built from TRBV28 and TRBJ1-1; no firm D call. The CDR3 has 13 residues. Trimming took off 2 bases at V and 7 bases at J, with 11 bases between the two ends. Germline lookup yields CDR1 MDHEN and CDR2 SYDVKM. The CDR3 region is CASSLRAGGEAFF. The DNA for the CDR3 is TGTGCCAGCAGTTTACGCGCCGGAGGTGAAGCTTTCTTT.

This clone appeared once. This chain joins TRBV9 and TRBJ1-1, with TRBD1 identical over 9 bases. CDR1 and CDR2 from the germline V gene are SGDLS and YYNGEE. The CDR3 totals 15 residues. V shed 3 bases, J shed 4 bases, and the junction held 7 bases outside the gene matches. The CDR3 bases are TGTGCCAGCAGCGCAGTACAGGGGGCTCGCACTGAAGCTTTCTTT. It encodes CASSAVQGARTEAFF.

The V and J genes are TRBV7-8 and TRBJ1-5; D unclear. Germline-derived CDR1 and CDR2 are SGHVS and FQNEAQ. V lost 0 bases and J lost 0, with 12 bases in between. This CDR3 comprises 17 residues. DNA for the CDR3: TGTGCCAGCAGCTTAGCCCCCGCAGGATATAGCAATCAGCCCCAGCATTTT. Translation gives CASSLAPAGYSNQPQHF.

V gene TRBV6-6 combines with J gene TRBJ2-5; 12 bases align to TRBD2. The CDR3 is made up of 16 amino acids. Germline loops: CDR1 MNHNY, CDR2 SVGAGI (reference sequence). V was clipped by 5 bases and J by 6 bases; unmatched bases: 10. The CDR3 DNA reads TGTGCCAGCAGTCCCTCTAGCGGGAGGGCCGTCCAGACCCAGTACTTC. It yields the protein CASSPSSGRAVQTQYF.

The rearrangement joins TRBV7-2 to TRBJ1-2; 7 bases are shared with TRBD1. Germline V gene data show CDR1 as SGHTA and CDR2 as FQGNSA. CDR3 length: 15 residues. The V segment lost 5 bases and the J segment 5 bases; nucleotides outside the gene matches: 11. The CDR3 protein is CASSPKTGSPYGYTF. CDR3 nucleotide sequence: TGTGCCAGCAGCCCAAAGACAGGGTCCCCATATGGCTACACCTTC.

CDR3 sequence: CSAQGAYEQYF. As DNA, the CDR3 is TGCAGTGCTCAGGGGGCCTACGAGCAGTACTTC. The V gene is TRBV20-1, the J gene TRBJ2-7, with TRBD1 matching over 7 bases. The CDR3 is 11 residues long. The germline V gene has CDR1 DFQATT and CDR2 SNEGSKA (reference sequence). V lost 5 bases to trimming and J lost 2 bases; unmatched junction nucleotides: 0.

The chain has TRBV10-3 and TRBJ2-3, with 8 bases matching TRBD2. CDR1 ENHRY and CDR2 SYGVKD come from the germline V gene. The CDR3 is made up of 16 amino acids. After removal of 2 bases from V and 5 bases from J, the junction contained 9 bases not matched to a gene. CDR3 protein: CAISEATLGGVDTQYF. The DNA of the CDR3 is TGTGCCATCAGTGAGGCCACTCTCGGGGGGGTAGATACGCAGTATTTT.

The chain joins TRBV18 to TRBJ1-1; D gene ambiguous. Trimming stripped 1 base from V and 4 bases from J, with 16 bases between. This CDR3 has 16 residues. Germline loops: CDR1 KGHSH, CDR2 LQKENI. The CDR3 sequence: CASSPLQGGRGTEAFF. In nucleotides, the CDR3 is TGTGCCAGCTCACCACTTCAAGGAGGTCGTGGCACTGAAGCTTTCTTT.

The rearrangement links TRBV28 to TRBJ2-1; perhaps TRBD2 as D (6 bases). The length of the CDR3 is 15 residues. Germline V gene lookup returns CDR1 MDHEN and CDR2 SYDVKM. V lost 6 bases and J 5 bases, leaving 17 bases between the germline ends. The CDR3 coding sequence is TGTGCCAGCAGCCTCGGGGGACCGGGCGACAATGAGCAGTTCTTC. Its protein product is CASSLGGPGDNEQFF. Full variable domain (remainder filled in from reference TRBV28 and TRBJ2-1): DVKVTQSSRYLVKRTGEKVFLECVQDMDHENMFWYRQDPGLGLRLIYFSYDVKMKEKGDIPEGYSVSREKKERFSLILESASTNQTSMYLCASSLGGPGDNEQFFGPGTRLTVL.

The chain combines TRBV9 with TRBJ1-4; 10 nucleotides agree with TRBD1. V lost 2 bases and J lost 5; bases outside the gene matches: 0. There are 14 residues in the CDR3. Germline V gene sequence: CDR1 SGDLS, CDR2 YYNGEE. As DNA, the CDR3 is TGTGCCAGCAGCGTGGGACAGGGGAATGAAAAACTGTTTTTT. Translating gives CASSVGQGNEKLFF. Variable domain in full (rest from reference TRBV9 and TRBJ1-4): DSGVTQTPKHLITATGQRVTLRCSPRSGDLSVYWYQQSLDQGLQFLIQYYNGEERAKGNILERFSAQQFPDLHSELNLSSLELGDSALYFCASSVGQGNEKLFFGSGTQLSVL.

J is TRBJ1-4 and V is TRBV4-3; D unclear. V was cut by 1 base and J by 3 bases, with 9 bases left in between. Germline V gives CDR1 LGHNA, CDR2 YSLEER. The CDR3 runs 15 residues. In nucleotides, the CDR3 is TGCGCCAGCAGCCAAGTTCTAGGTTCTAATGAAAAACTGTTTTTT. Protein: CASSQVLGSNEKLFF.

This sequence joins TRBV28 and TRBJ2-3; 9 bases line up with TRBD2. CDR1 is MDHEN and CDR2 is SYDVKM in the germline V gene. V lost 6 bases to trimming and J lost 0 bases; unmatched junction nucleotides: 4. The CDR3 spans 15 residues. CDR3 coding DNA: TGTGCCAGCAGAGATAGCGGGAGAAGCACAGATACGCAGTATTTT. Its translation is CASRDSGRSTDTQYF.